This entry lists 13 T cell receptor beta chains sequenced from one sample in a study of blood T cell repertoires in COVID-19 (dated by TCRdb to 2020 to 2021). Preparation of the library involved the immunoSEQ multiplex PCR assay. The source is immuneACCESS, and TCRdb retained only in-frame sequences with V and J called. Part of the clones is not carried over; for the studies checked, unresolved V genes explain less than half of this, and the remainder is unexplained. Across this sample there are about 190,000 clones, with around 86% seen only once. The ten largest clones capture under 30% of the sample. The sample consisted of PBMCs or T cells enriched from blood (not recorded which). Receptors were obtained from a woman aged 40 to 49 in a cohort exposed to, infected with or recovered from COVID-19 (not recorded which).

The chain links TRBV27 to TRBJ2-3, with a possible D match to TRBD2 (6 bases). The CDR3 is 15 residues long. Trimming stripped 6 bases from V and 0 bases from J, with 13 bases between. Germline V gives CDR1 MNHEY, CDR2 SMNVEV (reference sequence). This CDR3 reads CASRSRDSSTDTQYF. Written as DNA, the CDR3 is TGTGCCAGCAGGTCTCGGGACTCGAGCACAGATACGCAGTATTTT.

The CDR3 spells CASSLRGRSGNTIYF. In DNA form, the CDR3 reads TGTGCCAGCAGTTTAAGGGGGCGATCTGGAAACACCATATATTTT. This chain joins TRBV28 and TRBJ1-3; 7 positions agree with TRBD1. Trimming at V came to 2 bases and at J to 1 base, leaving 2 bases not matched to a gene. Germline CDR1 reads MDHEN; CDR2 reads SYDVKM. The CDR3 is 15 amino acids.

CDR3 bases: TGTGCCAGCAGTGGAAGCGGGGGGGAGTTCACCGGGGAGCTGTTTTTT. Translation gives CASSGSGGEFTGELFF. The chain links TRBV2 to TRBJ2-2, with 10 positions matching TRBD2. Germline V gene sequence: CDR1 SNHLY, CDR2 FYNNEI. V gave up 4 bases and J gave up 4 bases; unmatched junction bases: 6. This CDR3 has 16 residues.

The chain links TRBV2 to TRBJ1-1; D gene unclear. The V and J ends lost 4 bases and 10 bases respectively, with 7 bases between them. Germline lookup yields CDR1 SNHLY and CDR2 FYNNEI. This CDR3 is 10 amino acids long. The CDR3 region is CASSVGGAFF. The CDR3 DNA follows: TGTGCCAGCAGTGTGGGAGGAGCTTTCTTT.

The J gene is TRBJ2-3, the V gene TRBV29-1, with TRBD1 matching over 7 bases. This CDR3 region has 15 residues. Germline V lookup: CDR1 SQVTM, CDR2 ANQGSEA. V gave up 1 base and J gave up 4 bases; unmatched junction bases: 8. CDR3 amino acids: CSVEARPGGSDTQYF. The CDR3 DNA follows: TGCAGCGTTGAAGCCCGACCAGGGGGTTCAGATACGCAGTATTTT.

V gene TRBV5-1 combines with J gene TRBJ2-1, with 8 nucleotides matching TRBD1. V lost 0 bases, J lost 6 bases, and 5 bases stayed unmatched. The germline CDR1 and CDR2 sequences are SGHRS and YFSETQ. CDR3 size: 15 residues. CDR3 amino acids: CASSLEGQGANEQFF. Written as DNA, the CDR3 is TGCGCCAGCAGCTTGGAAGGACAGGGCGCCAATGAGCAGTTCTTC.

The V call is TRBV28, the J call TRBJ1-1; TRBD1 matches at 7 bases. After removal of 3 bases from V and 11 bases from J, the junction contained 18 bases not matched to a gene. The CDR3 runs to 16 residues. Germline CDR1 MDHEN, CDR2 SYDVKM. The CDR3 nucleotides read TGTGCCAGCAGTTTCCCAAGGACAGGTCGGGGAGGTAAGGCTTTCTTT. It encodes CASSFPRTGRGGKAFF.

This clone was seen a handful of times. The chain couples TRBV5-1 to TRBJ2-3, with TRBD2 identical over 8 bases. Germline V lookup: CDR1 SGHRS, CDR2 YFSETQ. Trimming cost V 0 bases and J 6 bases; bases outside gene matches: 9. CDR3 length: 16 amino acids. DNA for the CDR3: TGCGCCAGCAGCTTGGAACGGGGGGGCCCCCCCGATACGCAGTATTTT. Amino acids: CASSLERGGPPDTQYF.

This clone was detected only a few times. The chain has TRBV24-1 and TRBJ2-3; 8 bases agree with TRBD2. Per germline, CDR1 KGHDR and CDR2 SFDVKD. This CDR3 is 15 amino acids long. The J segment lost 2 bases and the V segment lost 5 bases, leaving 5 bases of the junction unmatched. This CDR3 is CATSGVAGYTDTQYF. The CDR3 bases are TGTGCCACCAGTGGGGTAGCGGGATACACAGATACGCAGTATTTT.

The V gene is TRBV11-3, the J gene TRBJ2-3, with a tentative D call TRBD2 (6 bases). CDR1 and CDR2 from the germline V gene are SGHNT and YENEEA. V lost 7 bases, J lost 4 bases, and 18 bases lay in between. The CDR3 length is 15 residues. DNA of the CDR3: TGTGCCAGCACGGGGGTCCGGGAGAGGGCAGATACGCAGTATTTT. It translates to CASTGVRERADTQYF.

CDR3 in DNA: TGTGCCAGCAGCTTCCCGGGGGGGGGCGGCAATCAGCCCCAGCATTTT. Amino acid sequence: CASSFPGGGGNQPQHF. The chain links TRBV7-2 to TRBJ1-5, with TRBD1 as a possible D gene (6 bases). The germline V gene encodes CDR1 SGHTA and CDR2 FQGNSA. Trimming left V 3 bases short and J 2 bases short, with 14 bases between. This CDR3 has 16 residues.

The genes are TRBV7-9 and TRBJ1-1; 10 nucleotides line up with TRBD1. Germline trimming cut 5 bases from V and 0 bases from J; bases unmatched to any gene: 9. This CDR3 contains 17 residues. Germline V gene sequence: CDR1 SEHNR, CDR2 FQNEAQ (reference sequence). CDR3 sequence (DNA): TGTGCCAGCAGCCCCGCGGGACAGGGGCGAATGAACACTGAAGCTTTCTTT. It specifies CASSPAGQGRMNTEAFF.

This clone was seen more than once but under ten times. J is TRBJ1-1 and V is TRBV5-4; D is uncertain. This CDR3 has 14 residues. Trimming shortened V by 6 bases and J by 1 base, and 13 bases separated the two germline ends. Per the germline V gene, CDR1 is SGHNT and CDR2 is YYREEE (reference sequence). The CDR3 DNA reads TGTGCCAGCACCATACTAGATCCGAACACTGAAGCTTTCTTT. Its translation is CASTILDPNTEAFF.